This entry lists 32 T cell receptor beta chains sequenced from one sample in a study of CD8 T cells in ankylosing spondylitis. Notes on the study in general: Within ankylosing spondylitis blood, a TCR beta motif made up of seven or eight highly homologous variants appeared to be characteristic.

What these receptors recognize is not known. TCRdb recomputed calls from the 5' RACE reads with MiXCR, one row per CDR3 protein. This table holds about 390,000 distinct CDR3 sequences, approximately 20% found once. What was sequenced was blood, either unsorted or a sorted T cell fraction (not recorded which). The receptors were gathered from a male donor with ankylosing spondylitis.

This chain links TRBV20-1 with TRBJ1-5; TRBD1 matches 7 bases. CDR1 is DFQATT, CDR2 SNEGSKA, per germline (reference sequence). J gave up 4 bases and V 1 base, and 4 bases lay outside the gene matches. This CDR3 contains 14 residues. The DNA of the CDR3 is TGCAGTGCTAGAGCGAAGGGACAGAATCAGCCCCAGCATTTT. Amino acids: CSARAKGQNQPQHF.

The chain carries TRBV29-1 and TRBJ1-1; the match to TRBD1 covers 9 bases. V lost 8 bases, J lost 4 bases, and 11 bases stayed unmatched. Germline CDR1 SQVTM, CDR2 ANQGSEA. CDR3 length: 14 residues. CDR3 residues: CSTSLRDRATEAFF. The CDR3 region has the DNA TGCAGCACATCGCTCCGGGACAGGGCCACTGAAGCTTTCTTT.

The genes are TRBV20-1 and TRBJ1-2; no definite D call. The CDR3 covers 13 residues. V was shortened by 1 base and J by 1 base, with 7 bases between the two germline ends. Germline V CDR1 and CDR2: DFQATT, SNEGSKA (reference sequence). CDR3 sequence: CSARGPDNYGYTF. CDR3 nucleotides: TGCAGTGCTAGAGGGCCGGATAACTATGGCTACACCTTC.

This chain connects TRBV4-1 to TRBJ2-7, with a weak D call TRBD1 (7 bases). Germline V lookup: CDR1 MGHRA, CDR2 YSYEKL. The CDR3 is 13 residues long. The ends were cut back, 0 bases at V and 6 bases at J, with 9 bases in the middle. The CDR3 DNA sequence: TGCGCCAGCAGCCAAGATCAGGGGGGCGAGCAGTACTTC. Its protein product is CASSQDQGGEQYF.

V and J are TRBV5-1 and TRBJ1-4; D gene unclear. CDR1 is SGHRS, CDR2 YFSETQ, per germline. Trimming pared 0 bases from V and 0 bases from J, leaving 9 bases between. This CDR3 is built from 16 residues. This chain's CDR3 is CASSLVLSATNEKLFF. CDR3 DNA sequence: TGCGCCAGCAGCTTGGTTCTCAGCGCAACTAATGAAAAACTGTTTTTT. Together with reference TRBV5-1 and TRBJ1-4, the CDR3 gives the full variable domain: KAGVTQTPRYLIKTRGQQVTLSCSPISGHRSVSWYQQTPGQGLQFLFEYFSETQRNKGNFPGRFSGRQFSNSRSEMNVSTLELGDSALYLCASSLVLSATNEKLFFGSGTQLSVL.

V gene TRBV7-3 combines with J gene TRBJ2-5; D is possibly TRBD2 (5 bases). The CDR3 loop spans 14 amino acids. V lost 5 bases to trimming and J lost 5 bases, with 15 bases between them. Germline loops: CDR1 SGHTA, CDR2 FQGTGA. The CDR3 reads CASSLAGPGETQYF. As DNA, the CDR3 is TGTGCCAGCAGCCTTGCCGGGCCGGGGGAGACCCAGTACTTC.

V and J are TRBV7-8 and TRBJ2-7, with D perhaps matching TRBD2 (5 bases). Trimming took 5 bases from V and 0 from J, leaving 17 bases between them. This CDR3 region has 16 residues. CDR1 and CDR2 (germline): SGHVS, FQNEAQ. The CDR3 here is CASSPSGTGNSYEQYF. In DNA form, the CDR3 reads TGTGCCAGCAGCCCAAGTGGTACCGGGAACTCCTACGAGCAGTACTTC.

The chain carries TRBV5-1 and TRBJ2-1, with D unclear. V shed 5 bases and J shed 8 bases, with 8 bases lying between them. Germline loops: CDR1 SGHRS, CDR2 YFSETQ. This CDR3 spans 11 amino acids. The CDR3 DNA reads TGCGCCAGCAGGAAAGTGGATGAGCAGTTCTTC. This codes for CASRKVDEQFF.

This clonotype showed up just a few times. The chain links TRBV3-1 to TRBJ2-5; D is ambiguous. V was pared by 1 base and J by 2 bases, with 5 bases between. The germline gives CDR1 LGHDT, CDR2 YNNKEL (reference sequence). This CDR3 is 13 amino acids long. The CDR3 reads CASSQARQETQYF. CDR3 coding DNA: TGTGCCAGCAGCCAAGCCAGACAAGAGACCCAGTACTTC.

This clonotype was detected only a few times. The rearrangement links TRBV6-1 to TRBJ2-2, with D perhaps TRBD2 (5 bases). The CDR3 is 16 residues long. Germline lookup yields CDR1 MNHNS and CDR2 SASEGT. Trimming left V 3 bases short and J 5 bases short, with 16 bases between. CDR3: CASSEMVVRVTGELFF. The CDR3 DNA reads as TGTGCCAGCAGTGAGATGGTGGTGCGGGTGACCGGGGAGCTGTTTTTT.

The CDR3 spells CASSKRTGGANVLTF. CDR3 nucleotide sequence: TGTGCCAGCAGCAAACGGACAGGCGGGGCCAACGTCCTGACTTTC. The V call is TRBV7-2, the J call TRBJ2-6; 7 bases line up with TRBD1. The junction had 5 bases not matched to a gene; V was cut back by 5 bases and J by 4 bases. Germline CDR1 SGHTA, CDR2 FQGNSA. The CDR3 is made up of 15 amino acids.

This clonotype was seen ten or more times. The chain couples TRBV20-1 to TRBJ1-2; possibly TRBD1 for D (5 bases). Germline V CDR1 and CDR2: DFQATT, SNEGSKA (reference sequence). The CDR3 has 16 residues. V dropped 4 bases and J dropped 7 bases, with 25 bases sitting between them. This CDR3 is CSATSAPTKGRPGYTF. The CDR3 DNA reads TGCAGTGCTACCTCTGCTCCGACGAAGGGGCGGCCTGGCTACACCTTC.

The sample holds a few counts of this clonotype. The chain recombines TRBV7-2 with TRBJ2-7; tentative D call: TRBD2 (6 bases). Germline lookup yields CDR1 SGHTA and CDR2 FQGNSA. V shed 5 bases and J shed 3 bases, with 17 bases lying between them. The CDR3 is 15 residues long. The CDR3 reads CASSTPGRLYYEQYF. CDR3 bases: TGTGCCAGCAGCACCCCCGGGAGACTCTACTACGAGCAGTACTTC.

V and J are TRBV6-1 and TRBJ2-7, with 12 bases fitting TRBD2. Germline V CDR1 and CDR2: MNHNS, SASEGT. The CDR3 totals 14 residues. V lost 5 bases to trimming and J lost 3 bases; unmatched junction nucleotides: 2. The chain's CDR3 is CASSMTSGSYEQYF. The CDR3 coding sequence is TGTGCCAGCAGTATGACTAGCGGGAGCTACGAGCAGTACTTC.

The chain employs TRBV7-2 and TRBJ2-7; no reliable D call. The CDR3 has 13 residues. Deletions cut 5 bases from V and 0 bases from J, with 8 bases between. The V gene's germline CDR1 is SGHTA and CDR2 FQGNSA. The CDR3 spells CASSKWSSYEQYF. The CDR3, as DNA: TGTGCCAGCAGCAAGTGGTCCTCCTACGAGCAGTACTTC. Full variable domain (rest looked up from reference TRBV7-2 and TRBJ2-7): GAGVSQSPSNKVTEKGKDVELRCDPISGHTALYWYRQSLGQGLEFLIYFQGNSAPDKSGLPSDRFSAERTGGSVSTLTIQRTQQEDSAVYLCASSKWSSYEQYFGPGTRLTVT.

CDR3 amino acids: CASSLGGGADTEAFF. The CDR3 nucleotides are TGCGCCAGCAGCTTGGGAGGGGGCGCCGACACTGAAGCTTTCTTT. The chain links TRBV5-1 to TRBJ1-1; 7 nucleotides align to TRBD1. V shed 0 bases and J 3 bases; nucleotides not matched to a gene: 5. CDR3 length equals 15 residues. Germline V gene sequence: CDR1 SGHRS, CDR2 YFSETQ.

V and J are TRBV5-1 and TRBJ2-1; 7 bases align to TRBD1. V lost 0 bases, J lost 6 bases, and 6 bases stayed unmatched. CDR1 is SGHRS, CDR2 YFSETQ, per germline. The CDR3 spans 15 residues. The CDR3 DNA reads TGCGCCAGCAGCTTGGGCGACAGGGTGGCCAATGAGCAGTTCTTC. Protein sequence: CASSLGDRVANEQFF.

This clonotype occurred many times. The chain has TRBV4-1 and TRBJ2-7; 7 bases fit TRBD1. CDR3 length: 14 residues. The J segment lost 2 bases and the V segment lost 2 bases, leaving 3 bases of the junction unmatched. From germline, CDR1 is MGHRA and CDR2 YSYEKL. The CDR3 loop is CASSQTGDAYEQYF. CDR3 nucleotides: TGCGCCAGCAGCCAAACAGGGGACGCCTACGAGCAGTACTTC.

This clonotype has ten or more counts. The chain joins TRBV4-3 to TRBJ1-5; 7 positions agree with TRBD1. This CDR3 spans 16 amino acids. Germline CDR1 LGHNA, CDR2 YSLEER. With 2 bases clipped from V and 4 bases from J, the junction kept 8 bases outside the gene matches. DNA of the CDR3: TGCGCCAGCAGCCAACCCATGGACAGGCGGAATCAGCCCCAGCATTTT. It is translated as CASSQPMDRRNQPQHF.

This clonotype was seen more than once but under ten times. The chain has TRBV5-1 and TRBJ2-1, with 10 bases identical to TRBD1. Germline trimming cut 4 bases from V and 9 bases from J; bases unmatched to any gene: 10. Germline-derived CDR1 and CDR2 are SGHRS and YFSETQ. The CDR3 contains 15 residues. CDR3 loop: CASSVGDRGLVEQFF. The CDR3, as DNA: TGCGCCAGCAGCGTAGGGGACAGGGGATTGGTTGAGCAGTTCTTC.

This clonotype was counted a few times. The chain links TRBV3-1 to TRBJ2-2, with D possibly TRBD2 on 6 matching bases. Deletions cut 4 bases from V and 4 bases from J, with 22 bases between. CDR3 length equals 18 residues. CDR1 is LGHDT, CDR2 YNNKEL, per germline (reference sequence). The CDR3 reads CASSPSSREAGSTGELFF. As DNA, the CDR3 is TGTGCCAGCAGCCCCTCTAGCCGAGAGGCGGGAAGCACCGGGGAGCTGTTTTTT.

The V call is TRBV4-1, the J call TRBJ2-2; D is ambiguous. The length of the CDR3 is 14 residues. Germline V CDR1 and CDR2: MGHRA, YSYEKL. Trimming left V 3 bases short and J 7 bases short, with 12 bases between. The CDR3 DNA reads as TGCGCCAGCAGCCACCCAGGTCGGAGCGGGGAGCTGTTTTTT. Its protein product is CASSHPGRSGELFF.

The CDR3 nucleotides read TGCAGTGCTAGAGGACTAGCCGGTGCGGAGACCCAGTACTTC. Translation gives CSARGLAGAETQYF. This chain uses TRBV20-1 with TRBJ2-5, with 7 bases identical to TRBD2. CDR1 is DFQATT, CDR2 SNEGSKA, per germline (reference sequence). The CDR3 consists of 14 residues. After removal of 1 base from V and 5 bases from J, the junction contained 7 bases not matched to a gene.

The V gene is TRBV9, the J gene TRBJ2-2; 8 bases fit TRBD1. The germline gives CDR1 SGDLS, CDR2 YYNGEE. The CDR3 totals 16 residues. Germline trimming cut 2 bases from V and 4 bases from J; bases unmatched to any gene: 7. The DNA of the CDR3 is TGTGCCAGCAGCGTGATGGGGACAGGTACCACCGGGGAGCTGTTTTTT. Its protein is CASSVMGTGTTGELFF.

This chain joins TRBV2 and TRBJ2-1; 12 bases map to TRBD1. Trimming removed 8 bases from V and 10 bases from J; junction bases left unmatched: 12. This CDR3 has 15 residues. Germline values: CDR1 SNHLY, CDR2 FYNNEI. The CDR3 DNA sequence: TGTGCCAGCCCAATCCGGGACAGGGGGCACCAGGAGCAGTTCTTC. This codes for CASPIRDRGHQEQFF.

This clonotype was picked up a small number of times. This sequence joins TRBV5-1 and TRBJ1-1; the D gene is possibly TRBD1 (6 bases). This CDR3 region has 13 residues. V was pared by 9 bases and J by 1 base, with 13 bases between. Germline CDR1 SGHRS, CDR2 YFSETQ. The CDR3 region has the DNA TGCGCCACTGCAGCGGGGGCGAACACTGAAGCTTTCTTT. As protein: CATAAGANTEAFF.

There are a few counts of this clonotype. The DNA of the CDR3 is TGCAGTGCTAGGGGCCCGCAGACCTATAATTCACCCCTCCACTTT. Protein product: CSARGPQTYNSPLHF. This chain connects TRBV20-1 to TRBJ1-6; D not certain. This CDR3 region has 15 residues. With 3 bases removed from V and 2 bases from J, the gap between germline ends came to 11 bases. Germline CDR1 DFQATT, CDR2 SNEGSKA (reference sequence).

The table lists this clonotype with a few counts. In DNA, the CDR3 is TGTGCCAGCAGGGGGGGGACAGCCCTCTCCTACGAGCAGTACTTC. Protein: CASRGGTALSYEQYF. The rearrangement links TRBV7-2 to TRBJ2-7, with D possibly being TRBD1 or TRBD2 (7 bases each). The CDR3 is made up of 15 amino acids. The germline V gene has CDR1 SGHTA and CDR2 FQGNSA. The V end lost 6 bases, the J end lost 0 bases, and 15 bases lay between the germline ends.

The genes are TRBV12-3 or TRBV12-4 and TRBJ2-5, with D perhaps matching TRBD2 (6 bases). The CDR3 sequence is 15 residues long. V lost 8 bases to trimming and J lost 1 base, with 17 bases between them. CDR3 sequence: CASRTGGIIQETQYF. Here the CDR3 DNA reads TGTGCCAGCCGAACCGGCGGGATTATCCAAGAGACCCAGTACTTC.

There are a few counts of this clonotype. The CDR3 DNA sequence: TGTGCCAGCGGTCCCGGAGGACAGGGTCACGAGCAGTACTTC. The encoded protein is CASGPGGQGHEQYF. This chain uses TRBV2 with TRBJ2-7, with TRBD1 matching 8 bases. V was pared by 8 bases and J by 5 bases, with 11 bases of the junction left unmatched. CDR3 length equals 14 residues. Germline CDR1 and CDR2: SNHLY and FYNNEI. Complete variable domain (other parts from reference TRBV2 and TRBJ2-7): EPEVTQTPSHQVTQMGQEVILRCVPISNHLYFYWYRQILGQKVEFLVSFYNNEISEKSEIFDDQFSVERPDGSNFTLKIRSTKLEDSAMYFCASGPGGQGHEQYFGPGTRLTVT.

The V call is TRBV7-6, the J call TRBJ1-4; D may be TRBD1 (5 bases). V lost 4 bases, J lost 7 bases, and 19 bases lay in between. The germline V gene encodes CDR1 SGHVS and CDR2 FNYEAQ. The CDR3 loop spans 16 amino acids. The CDR3 is CASSSTGFLGVEKLFF. CDR3 coding DNA: TGTGCCAGCAGCTCAACGGGCTTTTTGGGGGTTGAAAAACTGTTTTTT.

This clonotype was counted a few times. The chain employs TRBV6-5 and TRBJ2-7, with D maybe TRBD2 (7 bases). The ends were cut back, 0 bases at V and 11 bases at J, with 23 bases in the middle. CDR1 and CDR2 from the germline V gene are MNHEY and SVGAGI. This CDR3 region has 16 residues. Written as DNA, the CDR3 is TGTGCCAGCAGTTACTCGAGGACACGGGGGGCCCTAAGGGAGTACTTC. Protein product: CASSYSRTRGALREYF.